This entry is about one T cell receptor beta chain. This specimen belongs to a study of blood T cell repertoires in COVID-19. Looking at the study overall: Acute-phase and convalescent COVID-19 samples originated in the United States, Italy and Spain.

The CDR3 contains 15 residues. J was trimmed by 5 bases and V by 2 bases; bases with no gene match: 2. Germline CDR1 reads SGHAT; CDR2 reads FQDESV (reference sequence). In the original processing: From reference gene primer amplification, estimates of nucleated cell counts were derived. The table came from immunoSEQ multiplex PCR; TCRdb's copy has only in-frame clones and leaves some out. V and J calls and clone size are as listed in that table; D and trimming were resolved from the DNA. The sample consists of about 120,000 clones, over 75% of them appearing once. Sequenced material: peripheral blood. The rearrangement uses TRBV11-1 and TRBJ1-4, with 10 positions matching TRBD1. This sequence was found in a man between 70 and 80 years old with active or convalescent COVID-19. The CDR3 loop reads CASSLSTGGNEKLFF. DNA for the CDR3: TGTGCCAGCAGCTTATCGACAGGGGGCAATGAAAAACTGTTTTTT.